The rows below give T cell receptor beta chains drawn from one sample of a study of blood T cell repertoires in COVID-19. Profiling relied on immunoSEQ multiplex PCR, and the TCRdb table lists in-frame clones only, not all of them. Of 200,000 or so clones in the sample, around 84% were seen once. Sequencing was performed on peripheral blood. These TCRs come from a man aged 80 or over with acute or convalescent COVID-19. Both conserved end residues are part of each CDR3. D genes are given only for firm matches. For some rows the clone size is stated as once, few or many, or as a class when expanded; others skip it.

NA,TRBJ2-1,TRBV6-4,NA,CASSRERYNEQFF,TGTGCCAGCAGCCGAGAGCGGTACAATGAGCAGTTCTTC
NA,TRBJ1-6,TRBV5-1,TRBD1,CASSQQGADNSPLHF,TGCGCCAGCAGCCAGCAGGGGGCCGATAATTCACCCCTCCACTTT
NA,TRBJ2-3,TRBV7-8,NA,CASGRLDTQYF,TGTGCCAGCGGGAGATTAGATACGCAGTATTTT
NA,TRBJ1-2,TRBV11-2,NA,CASSPSGSFTNYGYTF,TGTGCCAGCAGCCCTTCGGGTTCCTTTACTAACTATGGCTACACCTTC
once,TRBJ2-2,TRBV18,NA,CASSPPTGLDTGELFF,TGTGCCAGCTCACCACCGACAGGACTAGACACCGGGGAGCTGTTTTTT
NA,TRBJ2-5,TRBV19,NA,CASGTFVETQYF,TGTGCCAGCGGGACATTTGTAGAGACCCAGTACTTC
once,TRBJ2-5,TRBV6-6,TRBD1,CASSYSRRGHGETQYF,TGTGCCAGCAGTTACTCGCGCAGGGGGCATGGGGAGACCCAGTACTTC
NA,TRBJ2-1,TRBV5-1,TRBD2,CASSLPSGSPSSYNEQFF,TGCGCCAGCAGCTTGCCTAGCGGGAGCCCGAGCTCCTACAATGAGCAGTTCTTC
NA,TRBJ1-5,TRBV7-8,NA,CASSLERNRVDQPQHF,TGTGCCAGCAGCCTAGAGAGGAACAGGGTCGATCAGCCCCAGCATTTT
many,TRBJ2-7,TRBV7-8,TRBD2,CASSLSAGGAYEQYF,TGTGCCAGCAGCTTATCGGCCGGGGGGGCCTACGAGCAGTACTTC
few,TRBJ2-5,TRBV9,TRBD1,CASSARTGTETQYF,TGTGCCAGCAGCGCCCGGACAGGCACTGAGACCCAGTACTTC
NA,TRBJ2-1,TRBV7-9,TRBD2,CASSHGTSRNEQFF,TGTGCCAGCAGCCATGGGACTAGCCGCAATGAGCAGTTCTTC
NA,TRBJ2-1,TRBV12-3/TRBV12-4,TRBD1,CASRSQGNEQFF,TGTGCCAGCAGATCACAGGGGAATGAGCAGTTCTTC
NA,TRBJ1-4,TRBV5-4,TRBD1,CASSLVTGKNEKLFF,TGTGCCAGCAGCTTAGTGACAGGGAAGAATGAAAAACTGTTTTTT